Following are 13 T cell receptor beta chains from one sample sequenced in a study of regulatory T cells in long-lasting Graves disease. To make TCR beta libraries, researchers used iRepertoire HTBI primers and Arm-PCR of CDR3 regions. One entry per CDR3 protein results from TCRdb running MiXCR on the multiplex PCR reads. The repertoire has about 470,000 distinct CDR3 sequences, under 25% of them found once; the top ten carry under 9%. The sample's time point: persistent/refractory GD, antithyroid drugs over 5 years with positive TRAb. With RNA extracted from PBMCs as input, the TCR library was made. The source material was peripheral blood mononuclear cells (PBMCs), sampled when the disease was refractory, from a patient treated with antithyroid drugs. All receptors derive from a female donor with Graves disease.

This clonotype showed up many times. This chain uses TRBV28 with TRBJ1-5; TRBD1 is a possible D gene (5 bases). Germline values: CDR1 MDHEN, CDR2 SYDVKM. Trimming removed 6 bases at V and 6 bases at J, with 18 bases between. CDR3 length equals 15 residues. CDR3 region: CASRSGDRLSQPQHF. DNA for the CDR3: TGTGCCAGCAGGTCCGGCGACAGATTAAGTCAGCCCCAGCATTTT.

The CDR3 bases are TGTGCGACAACAGTTAAAACAGGAAGCTCCTACGAGCAGTACTTC. This sequence encodes CATTVKTGSSYEQYF. This rearrangement joins TRBV6-1 to TRBJ2-7, with D tentatively TRBD1 (5 bases). This CDR3 contains 15 residues. Per the germline V gene, CDR1 is MNHNS and CDR2 is SASEGT.

The chain joins TRBV19 to TRBJ2-6; 8 nucleotides align to TRBD1. Germline V gene data show CDR1 as LNHDA and CDR2 as SQIVND (reference sequence). CDR3 size: 18 residues. Trimming at V came to 10 bases and at J to 5 bases, leaving 19 bases not matched to a gene. The DNA for the CDR3 is TGTGCCACCCAGCAATTAGACAGGGGCCCTTCGTGGGCCAACGTCCTGACTTTC. Residues: CATQQLDRGPSWANVLTF.

In this sample, this clonotype turned up many times. V gene TRBV20-1 combines with J gene TRBJ2-4; D is undetermined. Germline lookup yields CDR1 DFQATT and CDR2 SNEGSKA (reference sequence). The CDR3 spans 12 residues. The germline V and J ends were trimmed by 3 bases and 5 bases, with 8 bases remaining between them. CDR3 in amino acids: CSASLSENIQYF. The DNA of the CDR3 is TGCAGTGCTAGTTTGTCAGAAAACATTCAGTACTTC.

This clonotype was seen at least ten times. V and J are TRBV20-1 and TRBJ2-2, with 7 bases fitting TRBD2. V dropped 6 bases and J dropped 3; count of bases not matched to a gene: 10. Germline loops: CDR1 DFQATT, CDR2 SNEGSKA (reference sequence). The CDR3 is made up of 15 amino acids. The CDR3 loop is CSATKSGEDTGELFF. CDR3 DNA sequence: TGCAGTGCAACAAAAAGCGGGGAGGACACCGGGGAGCTGTTTTTT.

In this sample, this clonotype turned up many times. This chain links TRBV20-1 with TRBJ1-2; TRBD1 is a possible D gene (5 bases). This CDR3 is 9 amino acids long. Germline-derived CDR1 and CDR2 are DFQATT and SNEGSKA (reference sequence). CDR3 sequence reads: CRALEGVTF. For the CDR3, the DNA is TGCAGGGCCTTGGAAGGGGTCACCTTC.

V gene TRBV28 combines with J gene TRBJ2-1; 8 nucleotides agree with TRBD1. CDR1 and CDR2 (germline): MDHEN, SYDVKM. The CDR3 runs 18 residues. After removal of 2 bases from V and 2 bases from J, the junction contained 11 bases not matched to a gene. The CDR3 DNA reads TGTGCCAGCAGTTTACCGTTCGGACAGGGCTCCGCCTACAATGAGCAGTTCTTC. It specifies CASSLPFGQGSAYNEQFF.

The J gene is TRBJ1-1, the V gene TRBV15; a possible D gene is TRBD1 (6 bases). Germline V lookup: CDR1 LNHNV, CDR2 YYDKDF (reference sequence). V dropped 8 bases and J dropped 4 bases, with 20 bases sitting between them. The CDR3 is 15 residues long. The CDR3 sequence: CATSEQGLIGTEAFF. DNA for the CDR3: TGTGCCACCTCTGAACAGGGTTTAATAGGCACTGAAGCTTTCTTT.

The table lists this clonotype with many counts. The chain carries TRBV2 and TRBJ1-5; 7 bases are shared with TRBD1. V dropped 1 base and J dropped 0; count of bases not matched to a gene: 9. This CDR3 comprises 18 residues. Looked up from germline, CDR1 is SNHLY and CDR2 is FYNNEI. CDR3 amino acids: CASSEEQGGPGSNQPQHF. The DNA for the CDR3 is TGTGCCAGCAGTGAAGAGCAGGGGGGCCCAGGTAGCAATCAGCCCCAGCATTTT.

This clonotype occurred a few times. The CDR3 loop reads CASGTLYEQYF. CDR3 bases: TGTGCCAGCGGGACTCTCTACGAGCAGTACTTC. The rearrangement links TRBV9 to TRBJ2-7; the D gene is possibly TRBD2 (6 bases). Germline V gene data show CDR1 as SGDLS and CDR2 as YYNGEE. The CDR3 runs to 11 residues. V dropped 7 bases and J dropped 3 bases, with 8 bases sitting between them.

This clonotype was counted between two and nine times. The chain has TRBV15 and TRBJ2-1; D not certain. CDR1 is LNHNV, CDR2 YYDKDF, per germline (reference sequence). Trimming left V 1 base short and J 10 bases short, with 17 bases between. The CDR3 loop spans 15 amino acids. The DNA of the CDR3 is TGTGCCACCAGCAGAGGGGCAACAGACGTTAACGAGCAGTTCTTC. Amino acid sequence: CATSRGATDVNEQFF. The full variable domain, in which reference TRBV15 and TRBJ2-1 provide the parts outside the CDR3, is DAMVIQNPRYQVTQFGKPVTLSCSQTLNHNVMYWYQQKSSQAPKLLFHYYDKDFNNEADTPDNFQSRRPNTSFCFLDIRSPGLGDTAMYLCATSRGATDVNEQFFGPGTRLTVL.

This clonotype occurred a few times. J is TRBJ2-1 and V is TRBV12-3 or TRBV12-4, with D unresolved. The V and J ends lost 3 bases and 1 base respectively, with 10 bases between them. The CDR3 covers 15 residues. The DNA for the CDR3 is TGTGCCAGCAGTTTTCTAGGCGGTTCCTACAATGAGCAGTTCTTC. Translation: CASSFLGGSYNEQFF.

With regard to this clonotype: One end of the junction varies from germline; a read error may be responsible. The chain joins TRBV7-3 to TRBJ1-1; D ambiguous. The CDR3 runs 13 residues. Germline CDR1 and CDR2: SGHTA and FQGTGA. CDR3 nucleotides: TGTGCCAGCAGCCCTACCTTGAACTCTGAAGCTTTCTTT. Protein product: CASSPTLNSEAFF. The whole variable domain, filled in from reference TRBV7-3 and TRBJ1-1, reads GAGVSQTPSNKVTEKGKYVELRCDPISGHTALYWYRQSLGQGPEFLIYFQGTGAADDSGLPNDRFFAVRPEGSVSTLKIQRTERGDSAVYLCASSPTLNSEAFFGQGTRLTVV.